This is a list of T cell receptor beta chains from one sample in a study of shared clonotypes between healthy human individuals. TCRdb keeps only in-frame clones here, not all; method: immunoSEQ multiplex PCR. The data hold roughly 2 million clones, with about 94% observed a single time. Input material: naive CD4+ T cells sorted from blood. The receptors were gathered from a man aged 18 to 30 in good health. The CDR3 runs from the conserved cysteine through the conserved F or W. D genes are given only for firm matches. Some rows have no size entry. The others give once, few or many, or a class for an expanded clone.

>TRBJ2-3|TRBD1|TRBV5-1|.
CASSEDRGWFKDTQYF
TGCGCCAGCAGTGAGGACAGGGGTTGGTTCAAAGATACGCAGTATTTT
>TRBJ1-2|TRBD1|TRBV6-5|.
CASSSGTAPGYGYTF
TGTGCCAGCAGTTCGGGGACAGCTCCCGGCTATGGCTACACCTTC
>TRBJ2-7|.|TRBV6-6|.
CASSPSVYEQYF
TGTGCCAGCAGTCCCAGCGTGTACGAGCAGTACTTC
>TRBJ1-6|.|TRBV27|.
CASSPVMISRGSPLHF
TGTGCCAGCAGTCCCGTTATGATCTCCCGGGGTTCACCCCTCCACTTT
>TRBJ1-2|TRBD1|TRBV6-1|.
CASSGQGGPNYGYTF
TGTGCCAGCAGTGGACAGGGGGGCCCAAACTATGGCTACACCTTC
>TRBJ2-7|.|TRBV5-1|.
CASSPLITDYEQYF
TGCGCCAGCAGCCCCCTGATTACGGACTACGAGCAGTACTTC
>TRBJ2-3|.|TRBV5-1|.
CASSLAGVQPTDTQYF
TGCGCCAGCAGCTTGGCGGGAGTTCAACCAACAGATACGCAGTATTTT
>TRBJ2-3|TRBD1|TRBV2|.
CASSYTGGKTDTQYF
TGTGCCAGCAGTTATACAGGGGGCAAGACAGATACGCAGTATTTT
>TRBJ2-2|.|TRBV6-5|.
CASSAKTGNTGELFF
TGTGCCAGCAGTGCGAAAACAGGGAACACCGGGGAGCTGTTTTTT
>TRBJ2-7|.|TRBV6-5|.
CASSYSPRGGSYEQYF
TGTGCCAGCAGTTACAGTCCTCGGGGCGGATCCTACGAGCAGTACTTC
>TRBJ1-2|.|TRBV7-9|.
CASSADSFYGYTF
TGTGCCAGCAGCGCGGACAGTTTCTATGGCTACACCTTC
>TRBJ2-7|TRBD2|TRBV27|.
CASSGLGEQYF
TGTGCCTCTAGCGGCCTGGGCGAGCAGTACTTC
>TRBJ2-2|.|TRBV19|.
CASSGGSANTGELFF
TGTGCCAGTAGTGGGGGGTCTGCGAACACCGGGGAGCTGTTTTTT
>TRBJ2-7|TRBD1|TRBV5-1|once
CASSLPGTGASYEQYF
TGCGCCAGCAGCTTACCCGGGACAGGGGCGTCCTACGAGCAGTACTTC
>TRBJ1-2|.|TRBV6-5|.
CASSRTGTDYGYTF
TGTGCCAGCAGTAGGACCGGGACGGATTATGGCTACACCTTC
>TRBJ2-3|.|TRBV5-1|.
CASTTQGYRTDTQYF
TGCGCCAGCACCACTCAGGGGTATAGGACAGATACGCAGTATTTT
>TRBJ1-4|TRBD1|TRBV6-1|.
CASSTFSTGGEKLFF
TGTGCCAGCAGTACCTTTTCGACAGGGGGTGAAAAACTGTTTTTT
>TRBJ2-2|TRBD1|TRBV5-6|.
CASSWTGDRELFF
TGTGCCAGCAGCTGGACAGGGGACCGGGAGCTGTTTTTT
>TRBJ2-3|.|TRBV29-1|.
CSQGGHSTDTQYF
TGCAGCCAAGGCGGGCATAGCACAGATACGCAGTATTTT
>TRBJ1-1|.|TRBV2|.
CASRDPGQPNTEAFF
TGTGCCAGCAGGGACCCAGGACAGCCGAACACTGAAGCTTTCTTT
>TRBJ1-2|.|TRBV28|.
CASSSPAYGYTF
TGTGCCAGCAGTTCGCCAGCCTATGGCTACACCTTC
>TRBJ2-7|.|TRBV6-5|.
CASTGGAFSYEQYF
TGTGCCAGCACCGGGGGAGCCTTCTCCTACGAGCAGTACTTC
>TRBJ2-2|.|TRBV5-1|once
CASRIIGRDGELFF
TGCGCCAGCAGAATCATCGGGAGAGACGGGGAGCTGTTTTTT
>TRBJ2-1|.|TRBV7-9|.
CASSRRTTMEVHEQFF
TGTGCCAGCAGCCGGAGGACAACCATGGAGGTGCATGAGCAGTTCTTC